This TCR beta chain was sequenced in a study of human T cells and chemical hapten exposure. TCRdb re-called the RACE reads with MiXCR, one entry per CDR3 protein. The repertoire holds around 99,000 distinct CDR3 sequences, with under 15% as singletons. This clonotype was recorded at least ten times. CDR3 length: 14 amino acids. V lost 3 bases and J lost 5, with 8 bases in between. The germline gives CDR1 MDHEN, CDR2 SYDVKM. Time point here: patch test 1, 2 weeks after DPC sensitization. Treatment defined: therapeutic diphenylcyclopropenone sensitization with weekly scalp DPC. This sequence joins TRBV28 and TRBJ1-6; D not resolved. The TCR sequence derives from a woman aged 40 to 50 with alopecia areata. Some clones in this sample may be carry-over from other donors' samples. This specimen consisted of whole blood, obtained in connection with sensitization to the hapten diphenylcyclopropenone (DPC). The CDR3, as DNA: TGTGCCAGCAGTTTCTGGAGGGATAATTCACCCCTCCACTTT. It is translated as CASSFWRDNSPLHF.